The sequence of this T cell receptor beta chain was determined in a study of CD8 T cells in ankylosing spondylitis. Remarks on this clonotype: The antigen is undetermined.

Study-wide points: Earlier reports found some motif variants in synovial fluid and blood in reactive arthritis.

TCRdb re-called the 5' RACE reads through MiXCR, storing one row per CDR3 protein. This table has about 300,000 distinct CDR3 sequences, roughly 12% appearing once. Looked up from germline, CDR1 is SGHTA and CDR2 is FQGNSA. The CDR3 runs 15 residues. The junction had 8 bases not matched to a gene; V was cut back by 6 bases and J by 7 bases. Input material: blood, either unsorted or a sorted T cell fraction (not recorded which). The chain employs TRBV7-2 and TRBJ1-5, with 11 bases identical to TRBD1. This sequence was found in a female donor with ankylosing spondylitis or in good health (not recorded which). The CDR3 protein is CASRPMGDRGQPQHF. The CDR3, as DNA: TGTGCCAGCAGACCGATGGGGGACAGGGGGCAGCCCCAGCATTTT. The full variable domain, rest sourced from reference TRBV7-2 and TRBJ1-5, is GAGVSQSPSNKVTEKGKDVELRCDPISGHTALYWYRQSLGQGLEFLIYFQGNSAPDKSGLPSDRFSAERTGGSVSTLTIQRTQQEDSAVYLCASRPMGDRGQPQHFGDGTRLSIL.